This is a list of T cell receptor beta chains from one sample in a study of vaccination effects on CD4 cells after COVID-19. Measured with immunoSEQ multiplex PCR; TCRdb has only the in-frame clones, and not every one. The sample lists over 50,000 clones; 73% were seen once. Their target antigens are unknown. This specimen was CD4+ T cells from PBMCs cultured with HCoV-229E spike peptides, taken after COVID-19 vaccination. Receptors originate from a human donor who received a COVID-19 vaccine. Both conserved end residues are part of each CDR3. A D gene is named only where the DNA matches it firmly. Clone size, where shown, is once, few, many, or a class for clones that have expanded.

V,J,D,size,CDR3,DNA
TRBV5-5,TRBJ1-5,.,.,CASSLYPGDAGGQPQHF,TGTGCCAGCAGCCTTTATCCGGGGGACGCAGGCGGTCAGCCCCAGCATTTT
TRBV2,TRBJ1-1,TRBD1,once,CASSKGTAREAFF,TGTGCCAGCAGTAAGGGGACAGCGCGCGAAGCTTTCTTT
TRBV7-2,TRBJ1-5,.,once,CASSLVSSSNQPQHF,TGTGCCAGCAGCTTAGTCTCTTCGAGCAATCAGCCCCAGCATTTT
TRBV5-1,TRBJ2-1,.,.,CASSLGSGGRPYNEQFF,TGCGCCAGCAGCTTGGGGTCCGGGGGGCGGCCCTACAATGAGCAGTTCTTC
TRBV5-5,TRBJ1-6,TRBD1,.,CASSSRQGGSPLHF,TGTGCCAGCAGCTCCAGACAGGGGGGTTCACCCCTCCACTTT
TRBV11-3,TRBJ2-1,.,few,CASGEFNEQFF,TGTGCCAGCGGGGAGTTCAATGAGCAGTTCTTC
TRBV7-9,TRBJ2-3,TRBD1,.,CASSSGGQTDTQYF,TGTGCCAGCAGCTCAGGGGGACAGACAGATACGCAGTATTTT
TRBV18,TRBJ2-4,TRBD2,.,CASSRRGDTAKNIQYF,TGTGCCAGCTCGCGCCGGGGGGATACGGCCAAAAACATTCAGTACTTC
TRBV19,TRBJ2-3,TRBD2,.,CASSMFRASGDRDTQYF,TGTGCCAGTAGTATGTTTAGGGCTAGCGGAGACCGAGATACGCAGTATTTT
TRBV6-4,TRBJ2-3,TRBD2,.,CASSATGGSGVADTQYF,TGTGCCAGCAGCGCCACCGGGGGAAGCGGGGTCGCAGATACGCAGTATTTT
TRBV6-4,TRBJ1-5,TRBD1,.,CASSTPGQQYSNQPQHF,TGTGCCAGCAGTACCCCGGGACAGCAATATAGCAATCAGCCCCAGCATTTT
TRBV5-6,TRBJ1-3,.,few,CASSFRWQGNTIYF,TGTGCCAGCAGCTTCAGGTGGCAAGGAAACACCATATATTTT
TRBV10-3,TRBJ1-5,.,.,CAISQNSNQPQHF,TGTGCCATCAGCCAGAATAGCAATCAGCCCCAGCATTTT
TRBV7-9,TRBJ1-2,.,few,CASSSQIGPLTGGFGYTF,TGTGCCAGCAGCTCCCAAATAGGACCGCTTACGGGGGGTTTTGGCTACACCTTC
TRBV6-5,TRBJ1-1,.,.,CASSYSRSSEAFF,TGTGCCAGCAGTTACTCGAGGAGTTCGGAAGCTTTCTTT
TRBV2,TRBJ2-2,TRBD1,medium-sized,CASRLSTGGSGELFF,TGTGCCAGCAGACTCTCGACAGGGGGGTCCGGGGAGCTGTTTTTT